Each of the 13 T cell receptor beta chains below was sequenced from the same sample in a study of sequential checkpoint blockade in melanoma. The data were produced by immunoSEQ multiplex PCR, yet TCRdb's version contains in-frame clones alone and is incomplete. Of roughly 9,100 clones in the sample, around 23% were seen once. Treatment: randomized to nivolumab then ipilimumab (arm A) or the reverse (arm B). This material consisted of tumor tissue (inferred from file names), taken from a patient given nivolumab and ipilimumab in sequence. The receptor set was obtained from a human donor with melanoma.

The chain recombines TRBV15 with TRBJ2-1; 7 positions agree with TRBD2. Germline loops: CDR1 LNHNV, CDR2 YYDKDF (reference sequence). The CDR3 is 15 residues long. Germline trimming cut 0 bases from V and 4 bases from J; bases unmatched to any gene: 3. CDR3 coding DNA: TGTGCCACCAGCAGAGATAACGGGGGGTACAATGAGCAGTTCTTC. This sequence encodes CATSRDNGGYNEQFF.

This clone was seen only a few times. The CDR3 region has the DNA TGTGCCAGCAGTTCCATCACCGGAACTACCTACGAGCAGTACTTC. Residues: CASSSITGTTYEQYF. V usage is TRBV6-8 and J usage is TRBJ2-7, with unresolved D. This CDR3 contains 15 residues. CDR1 MNHGY and CDR2 SAAAGT come from the germline V gene. With 4 bases removed from V and 2 bases from J, the gap between germline ends came to 15 bases.

The CDR3 sequence is CASNRGGDSRKASSYNEQFF. The CDR3 coding sequence is TGTGCCAGCAACCGGGGGGGGGACTCCCGGAAAGCAAGCTCCTACAATGAGCAGTTCTTC. V usage is TRBV11-3 and J usage is TRBJ2-1; 8 bases line up with TRBD2. There are 20 residues in the CDR3. J lost 0 bases, V lost 7 bases, and 20 bases had no gene match. Germline CDR1 and CDR2: SGHNT and YENEEA.

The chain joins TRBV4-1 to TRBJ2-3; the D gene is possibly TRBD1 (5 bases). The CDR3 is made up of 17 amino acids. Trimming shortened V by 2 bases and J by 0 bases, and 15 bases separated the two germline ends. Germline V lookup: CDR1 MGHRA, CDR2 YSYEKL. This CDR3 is CASSQSRVYGSTDTQYF. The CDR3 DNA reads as TGCGCCAGCAGCCAATCCAGGGTGTATGGAAGCACAGATACGCAGTATTTT.

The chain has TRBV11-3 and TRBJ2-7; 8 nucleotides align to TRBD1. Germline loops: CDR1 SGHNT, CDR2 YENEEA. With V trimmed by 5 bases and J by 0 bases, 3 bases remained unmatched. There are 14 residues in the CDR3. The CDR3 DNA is TGTGCCAGCAGCCTTGACAGGGGCTCCTACGAGCAGTACTTC. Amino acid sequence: CASSLDRGSYEQYF.

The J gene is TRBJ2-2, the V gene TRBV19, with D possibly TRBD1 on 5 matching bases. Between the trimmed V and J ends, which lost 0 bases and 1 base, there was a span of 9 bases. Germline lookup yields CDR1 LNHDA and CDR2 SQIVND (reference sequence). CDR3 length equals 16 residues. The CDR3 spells CASSIDAGMNTGELFF. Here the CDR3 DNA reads TGTGCCAGTAGTATAGATGCAGGGATGAACACCGGGGAGCTGTTTTTT.

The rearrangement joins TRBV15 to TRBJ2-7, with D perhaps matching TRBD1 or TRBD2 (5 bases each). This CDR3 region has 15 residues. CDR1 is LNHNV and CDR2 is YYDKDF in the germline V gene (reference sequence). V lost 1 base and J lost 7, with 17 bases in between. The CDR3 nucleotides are TGTGCCACCAGCAGAGTAGCAGGGAAGTGGGGGGAGCAGTACTTC. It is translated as CATSRVAGKWGEQYF. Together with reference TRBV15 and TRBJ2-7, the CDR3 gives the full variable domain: DAMVIQNPRYQVTQFGKPVTLSCSQTLNHNVMYWYQQKSSQAPKLLFHYYDKDFNNEADTPDNFQSRRPNTSFCFLDIRSPGLGDTAMYLCATSRVAGKWGEQYFGPGTRLTVT.

This chain's CDR3 is CASSLGSGFNYGYTF. The CDR3 DNA follows: TGTGCCAGCAGCTTAGGGTCAGGCTTTAACTATGGCTACACCTTC. The rearrangement uses TRBV11-3 and TRBJ1-2; D ambiguous. Per germline, CDR1 SGHNT and CDR2 YENEEA. The V gene lost 1 base and the J gene lost 1 base, with 10 bases spanning the gap. This CDR3 has 15 residues. Full variable domain (rest looked up from reference TRBV11-3 and TRBJ1-2): EAGVVQSPRYKIIEKKQPVAFWCNPISGHNTLYWYLQNLGQGPELLIRYENEEAVDDSQLPKDRFSAERLKGVDSTLKIQPAELGDSAVYLCASSLGSGFNYGYTFGSGTRLTVV.

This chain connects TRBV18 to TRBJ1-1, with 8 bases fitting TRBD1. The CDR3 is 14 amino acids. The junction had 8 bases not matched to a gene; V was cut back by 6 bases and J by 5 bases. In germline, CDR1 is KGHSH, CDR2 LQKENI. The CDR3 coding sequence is TGTGCCAGCTCCCTTGGACAGGGAGGGACTGAAGCTTTCTTT. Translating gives CASSLGQGGTEAFF.

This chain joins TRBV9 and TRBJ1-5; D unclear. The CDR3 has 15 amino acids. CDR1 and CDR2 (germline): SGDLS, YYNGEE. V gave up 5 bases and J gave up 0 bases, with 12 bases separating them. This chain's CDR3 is CASRWSDYSNQPQHF. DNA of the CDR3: TGTGCCAGCAGGTGGTCAGATTATAGCAATCAGCCCCAGCATTTT.

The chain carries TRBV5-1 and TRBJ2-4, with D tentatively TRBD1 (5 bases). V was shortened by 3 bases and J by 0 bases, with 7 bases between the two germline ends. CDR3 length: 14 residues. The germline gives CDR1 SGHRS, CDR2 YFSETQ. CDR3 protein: CASSSGLAKNIQYF. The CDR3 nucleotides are TGCGCCAGCAGCTCAGGGTTAGCCAAAAACATTCAGTACTTC.

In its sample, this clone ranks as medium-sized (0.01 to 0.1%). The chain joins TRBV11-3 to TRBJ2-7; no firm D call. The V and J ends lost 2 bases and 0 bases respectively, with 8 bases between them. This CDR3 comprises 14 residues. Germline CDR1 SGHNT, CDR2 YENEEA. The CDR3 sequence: CASSLTRSSYEQYF. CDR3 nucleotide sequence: TGTGCCAGCAGCTTAACCCGGAGCTCCTACGAGCAGTACTTC.

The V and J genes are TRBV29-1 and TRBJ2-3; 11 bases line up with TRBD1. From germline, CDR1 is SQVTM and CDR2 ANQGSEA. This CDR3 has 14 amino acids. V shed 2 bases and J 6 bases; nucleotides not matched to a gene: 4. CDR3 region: CSVERTGGVDTQYF. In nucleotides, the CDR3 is TGCAGCGTTGAAAGGACAGGGGGCGTCGATACGCAGTATTTT.